This T cell receptor beta chain was observed in a study of kidney transplant recipient with SARS-CoV-2 infection. TCRdb processed the reads anew with MiXCR; each CDR3 protein has one entry. The data contain 200,000 to 300,000 distinct CDR3 sequences, about 28% of them singletons. Germline V gives CDR1 SGHVS, CDR2 FQNEAQ. The CDR3 totals 17 residues. The V end was cut by 5 bases, the J end by 4 bases, with 23 bases between. V is TRBV7-8 and J is TRBJ1-2, with D possibly TRBD1 on 5 matching bases. Sequencing used a blood sample, obtained at baseline and on day 111 from a kidney transplant recipient. This TCR was recovered from a male patient in his 30s who had COVID-19 and was a kidney transplant recipient. Some T cells may have originated in the graft donor. Here the CDR3 reads CASSRKGFTRKTYGYTF. CDR3 bases: TGTGCCAGCAGCCGCAAGGGGTTTACCCGAAAGACCTATGGCTACACCTTC. The entire variable domain, with the rest obtained from reference TRBV7-8 and TRBJ1-2, is as follows: GAGVSQSPRYKVAKRGQDVALRCDPISGHVSLFWYQQALGQGPEFLTYFQNEAQLDKSGLPSDRFFAERPEGSVSTLKIQRTQQEDSAVYLCASSRKGFTRKTYGYTFGSGTRLTVV.